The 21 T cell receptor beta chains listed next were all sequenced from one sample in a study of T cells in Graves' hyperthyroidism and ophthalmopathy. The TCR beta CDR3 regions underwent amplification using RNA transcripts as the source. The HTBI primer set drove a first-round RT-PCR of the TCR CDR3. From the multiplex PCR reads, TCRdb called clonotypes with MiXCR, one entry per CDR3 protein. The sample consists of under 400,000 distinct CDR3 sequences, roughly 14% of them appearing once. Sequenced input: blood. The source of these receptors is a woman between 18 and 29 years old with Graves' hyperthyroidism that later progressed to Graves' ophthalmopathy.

The CDR3 DNA reads TGTGCCAGCAGCCGATTACACGGGCGCTATAATTCACCCCTCCACTTT. It encodes CASSRLHGRYNSPLHF. The gene calls are TRBV28 and TRBJ1-6; D gene unclear. The V gene's germline CDR1 is MDHEN and CDR2 SYDVKM. This CDR3 spans 16 amino acids. Trimming left V 6 bases short and J 3 bases short, with 15 bases between.

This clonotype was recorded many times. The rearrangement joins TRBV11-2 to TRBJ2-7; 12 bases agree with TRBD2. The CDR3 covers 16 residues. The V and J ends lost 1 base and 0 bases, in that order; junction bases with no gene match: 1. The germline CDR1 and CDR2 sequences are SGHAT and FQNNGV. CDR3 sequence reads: CASSLGTSGTSYEQYF. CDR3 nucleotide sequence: TGTGCCAGCAGCTTAGGGACTAGCGGGACCTCCTACGAGCAGTACTTC.

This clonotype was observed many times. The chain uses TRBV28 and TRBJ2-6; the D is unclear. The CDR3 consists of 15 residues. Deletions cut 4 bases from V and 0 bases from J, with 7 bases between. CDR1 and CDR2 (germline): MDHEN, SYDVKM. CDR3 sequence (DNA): TGTGCCAGCAGTTCAAGGATCTCTGGGGCCAACGTCCTGACTTTC. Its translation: CASSSRISGANVLTF.

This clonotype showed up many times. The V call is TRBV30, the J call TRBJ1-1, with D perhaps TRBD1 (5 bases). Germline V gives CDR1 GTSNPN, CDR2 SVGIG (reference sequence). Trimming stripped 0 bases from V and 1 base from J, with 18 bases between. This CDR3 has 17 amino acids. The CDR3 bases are TGTGCCTGGAGTGTATCGGGGACTGGGGCTAGGAACACTGAAGCTTTCTTT. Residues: CAWSVSGTGARNTEAFF.

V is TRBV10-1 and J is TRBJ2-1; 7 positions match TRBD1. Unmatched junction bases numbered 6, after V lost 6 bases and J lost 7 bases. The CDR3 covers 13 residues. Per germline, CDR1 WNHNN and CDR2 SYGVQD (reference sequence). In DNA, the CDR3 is TGCGCCAGCAGCCGACAGGGAGCGAATGAGCAGTTCTTC. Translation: CASSRQGANEQFF.

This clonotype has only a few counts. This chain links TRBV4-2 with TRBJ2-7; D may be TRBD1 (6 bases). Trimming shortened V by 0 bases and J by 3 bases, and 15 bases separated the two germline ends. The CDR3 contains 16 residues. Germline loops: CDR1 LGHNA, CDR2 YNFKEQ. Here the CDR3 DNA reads TGTGCCAGCAGCCAAGAATGGGGACAAGCGGTCTACGAGCAGTACTTC. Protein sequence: CASSQEWGQAVYEQYF.

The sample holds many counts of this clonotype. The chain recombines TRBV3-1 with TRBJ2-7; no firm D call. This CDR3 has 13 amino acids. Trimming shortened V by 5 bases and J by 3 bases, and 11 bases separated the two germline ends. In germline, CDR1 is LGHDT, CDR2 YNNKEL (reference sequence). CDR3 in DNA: TGTGCCAGCAGCTACAAGATAAGCTACGAGCAGTACTTC. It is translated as CASSYKISYEQYF.

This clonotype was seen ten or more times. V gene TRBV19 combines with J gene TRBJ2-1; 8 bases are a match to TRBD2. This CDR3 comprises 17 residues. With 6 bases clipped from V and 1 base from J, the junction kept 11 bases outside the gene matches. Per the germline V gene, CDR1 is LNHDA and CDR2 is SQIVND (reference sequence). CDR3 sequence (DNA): TGTGCCAGTAGCAGCGACGTGGCGGGAGGTTCCTACAATGAGCAGTTCTTC. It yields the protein CASSSDVAGGSYNEQFF. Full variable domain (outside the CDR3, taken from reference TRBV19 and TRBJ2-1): DGGITQSPKYLFRKEGQNVTLSCEQNLNHDAMYWYRQDPGQGLRLIYYSQIVNDFQKGDIAEGYSVSREKKESFPLTVTSAQKNPTAFYLCASSSDVAGGSYNEQFFGPGTRLTVL.

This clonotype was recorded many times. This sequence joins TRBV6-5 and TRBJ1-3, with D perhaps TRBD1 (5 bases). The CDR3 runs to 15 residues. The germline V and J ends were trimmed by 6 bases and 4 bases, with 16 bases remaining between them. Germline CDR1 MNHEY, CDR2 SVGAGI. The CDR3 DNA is TGTGCCAGCAGACCCGGGACTAGCGGGGGAAACACCATATATTTT. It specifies CASRPGTSGGNTIYF.

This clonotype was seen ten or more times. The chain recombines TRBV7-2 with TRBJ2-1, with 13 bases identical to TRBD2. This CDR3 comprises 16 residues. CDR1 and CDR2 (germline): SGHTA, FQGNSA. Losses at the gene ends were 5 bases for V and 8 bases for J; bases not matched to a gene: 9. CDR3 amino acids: CASSPLTSGRRDEQFF. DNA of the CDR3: TGTGCCAGCAGCCCCTTGACTAGCGGGAGGAGAGATGAGCAGTTCTTC. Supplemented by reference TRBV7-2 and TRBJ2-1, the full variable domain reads GAGVSQSPSNKVTEKGKDVELRCDPISGHTALYWYRQSLGQGLEFLIYFQGNSAPDKSGLPSDRFSAERTGGSVSTLTIQRTQQEDSAVYLCASSPLTSGRRDEQFFGPGTRLTVL.

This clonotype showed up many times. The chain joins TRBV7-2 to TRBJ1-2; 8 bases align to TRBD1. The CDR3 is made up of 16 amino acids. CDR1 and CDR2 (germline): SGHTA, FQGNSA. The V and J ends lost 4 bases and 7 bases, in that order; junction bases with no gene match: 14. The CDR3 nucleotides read TGTGCCAGCAGCTCGGACCCTGGACAGGGTCGTTTTGGCTACACCTTC. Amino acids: CASSSDPGQGRFGYTF.

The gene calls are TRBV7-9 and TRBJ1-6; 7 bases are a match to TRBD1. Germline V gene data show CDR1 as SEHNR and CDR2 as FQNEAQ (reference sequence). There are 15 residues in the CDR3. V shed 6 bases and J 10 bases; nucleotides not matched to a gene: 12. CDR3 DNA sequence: TGTGCCAGCAGGCACGACAGGGCCTACGGATCACCCCTCCACTTT. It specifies CASRHDRAYGSPLHF.

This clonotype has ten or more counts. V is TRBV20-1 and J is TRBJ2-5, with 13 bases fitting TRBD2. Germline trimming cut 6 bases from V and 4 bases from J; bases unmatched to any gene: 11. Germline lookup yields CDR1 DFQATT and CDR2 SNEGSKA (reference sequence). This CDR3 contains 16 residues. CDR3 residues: CSARRLAGGERETQYF. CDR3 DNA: TGCAGTGCCAGACGACTAGCGGGAGGAGAGAGAGAGACCCAGTACTTC.

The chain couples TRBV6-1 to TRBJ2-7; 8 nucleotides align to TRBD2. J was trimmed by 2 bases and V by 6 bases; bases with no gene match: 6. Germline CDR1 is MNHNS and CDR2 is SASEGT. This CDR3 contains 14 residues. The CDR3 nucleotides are TGTGCCAGCAGGAAAGAGCGGGAGCCCTACGAGCAGTACTTC. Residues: CASRKEREPYEQYF.

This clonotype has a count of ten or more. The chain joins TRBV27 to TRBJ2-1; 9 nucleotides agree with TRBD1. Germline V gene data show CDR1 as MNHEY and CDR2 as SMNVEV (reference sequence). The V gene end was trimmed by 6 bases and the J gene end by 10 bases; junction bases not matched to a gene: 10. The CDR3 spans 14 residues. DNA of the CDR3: TGTGCCAGCAGCCCCCGGGACAGGGTATGGGAGCAGTTCTTC. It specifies CASSPRDRVWEQFF.

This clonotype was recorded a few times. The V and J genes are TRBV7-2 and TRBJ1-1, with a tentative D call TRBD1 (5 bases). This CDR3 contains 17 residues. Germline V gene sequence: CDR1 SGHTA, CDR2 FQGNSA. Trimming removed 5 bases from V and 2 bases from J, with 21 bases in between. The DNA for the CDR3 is TGTGCCAGCAGCCCCCCAGGGAGGGTAGGTCGTAACACTGAAGCTTTCTTT. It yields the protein CASSPPGRVGRNTEAFF.

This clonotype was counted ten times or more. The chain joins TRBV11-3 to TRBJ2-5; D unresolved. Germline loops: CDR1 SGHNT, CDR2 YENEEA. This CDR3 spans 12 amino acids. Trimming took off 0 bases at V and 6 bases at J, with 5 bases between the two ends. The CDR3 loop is CASSLDRKTQYF. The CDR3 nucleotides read TGTGCCAGCAGCTTAGATCGCAAGACCCAGTACTTC.

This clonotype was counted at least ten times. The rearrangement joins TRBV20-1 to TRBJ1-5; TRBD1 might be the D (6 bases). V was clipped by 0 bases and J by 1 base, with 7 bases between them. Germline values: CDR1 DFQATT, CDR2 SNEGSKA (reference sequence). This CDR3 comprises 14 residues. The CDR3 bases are TGCAGTGCTAGAGAGCAGGGGAGCAATCAGCCCCAGCATTTT. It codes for CSAREQGSNQPQHF.

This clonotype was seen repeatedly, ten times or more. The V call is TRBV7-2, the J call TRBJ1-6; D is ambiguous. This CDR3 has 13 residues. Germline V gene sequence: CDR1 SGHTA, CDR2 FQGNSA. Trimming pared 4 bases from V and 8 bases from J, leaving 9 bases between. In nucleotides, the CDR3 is TGTGCCAGCAGCTCCAACTTTGATTCACCCCTCCACTTT. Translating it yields CASSSNFDSPLHF.

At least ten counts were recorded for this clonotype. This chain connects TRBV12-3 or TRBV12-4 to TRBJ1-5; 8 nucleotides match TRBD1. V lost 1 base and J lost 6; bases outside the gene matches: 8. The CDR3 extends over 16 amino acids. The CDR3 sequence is CASSLGGQGAGQPQHF. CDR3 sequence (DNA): TGTGCCAGCAGTTTAGGGGGGCAGGGGGCCGGTCAGCCCCAGCATTTT.

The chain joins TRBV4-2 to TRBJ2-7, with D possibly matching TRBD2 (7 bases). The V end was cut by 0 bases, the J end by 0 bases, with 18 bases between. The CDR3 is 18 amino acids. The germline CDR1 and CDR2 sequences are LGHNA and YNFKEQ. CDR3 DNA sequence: TGTGCCAGCAGCCAAGATTGGGAAAGCGGGACAAGCTCCTACGAGCAGTACTTC. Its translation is CASSQDWESGTSSYEQYF.